This entry lists 16 T cell receptor beta chains sequenced from one sample in a study of T cells in Graves' hyperthyroidism and ophthalmopathy. Authors of the study amplified TCR beta CDR3 regions from RNA transcripts. The TCR CDR3 first-round RT-PCR relied on the HTBI primer set. TCRdb recomputed calls from the multiplex PCR reads with MiXCR, one row per CDR3 protein. The sample shows 300,000 to 450,000 distinct CDR3 sequences, less than 20% of them seen only once. Sequencing was carried out using blood. The receptors were sampled from a woman aged 18-29 years with Graves' hyperthyroidism that later progressed to Graves' ophthalmopathy.

This clonotype appeared many times. The chain recombines TRBV11-2 with TRBJ2-1; 12 bases align to TRBD2. J lost 5 bases, V lost 5 bases, and 16 bases had no gene match. Per the germline V gene, CDR1 is SGHAT and CDR2 is FQNNGV. The CDR3 spans 19 residues. The CDR3 DNA follows: TGTGCCAGCAGCGATTTGAAACCGGCGACTAGCGGGAGACACAATGAGCAGTTCTTC. Residues: CASSDLKPATSGRHNEQFF.

The CDR3 loop is CASSLGTGPTYEQYF. The CDR3 coding sequence is TGCGCCAGCAGCTTGGGAACAGGGCCGACCTACGAGCAGTACTTC. The chain joins TRBV5-1 to TRBJ2-7, with a possible D match to TRBD1 (6 bases). Germline V gives CDR1 SGHRS, CDR2 YFSETQ. The CDR3 is 15 residues long. V shed 0 bases and J shed 2 bases, with 12 bases lying between them.

The chain employs TRBV29-1 and TRBJ2-7; no reliable D call. The CDR3 runs to 12 residues. V was clipped by 1 base and J by 1 base, with 5 bases between them. Germline CDR1 is SQVTM and CDR2 is ANQGSEA. The CDR3 coding sequence is TGCAGCGTTGAAGTAAAGTCCTACGAGCAGTACTTC. It codes for CSVEVKSYEQYF.

This clonotype has a count of ten or more. The J gene is TRBJ1-1, the V gene TRBV10-3; weak D call: TRBD1 (5 bases). Germline values: CDR1 ENHRY, CDR2 SYGVKD. This CDR3 has 15 residues. Trimming took 0 bases from V and 4 from J, leaving 12 bases between them. The CDR3 coding sequence is TGTGCCATCAGTGAGTCGAGTGGGGCTGGCACTGAAGCTTTCTTT. Residues: CAISESSGAGTEAFF.

This chain uses TRBV19 with TRBJ1-5; TRBD1 matches at 7 bases. The CDR3 extends over 18 amino acids. CDR1 and CDR2 from the germline V gene are LNHDA and SQIVND (reference sequence). With V trimmed by 1 base and J by 2 bases, 11 bases remained unmatched. CDR3 in DNA: TGTGCCAGTAGTATAGGGAGGGGCCAGGGGGTCGGCAATCAGCCCCAGCATTTT. Protein sequence: CASSIGRGQGVGNQPQHF.

V and J are TRBV12-3 or TRBV12-4 and TRBJ2-2, with D hard to call. This CDR3 is 12 amino acids long. V was trimmed by 6 bases and J by 4 bases, leaving 6 bases between them. CDR3 in DNA: TGTGCCAGCAGCCGCATCACCGGGGAGCTGTTTTTT. Translation gives CASSRITGELFF.

This sequence joins TRBV12-3 or TRBV12-4 and TRBJ2-2, with D tentatively TRBD2 (6 bases). V was pared by 6 bases and J by 4 bases, with 18 bases between. This CDR3 is 16 amino acids long. The CDR3 nucleotides read TGTGCCAGCAGCGCGGGACGGAGGGAGTTCACCGGGGAGCTGTTTTTT. Translation gives CASSAGRREFTGELFF.

This clonotype occurred many times. This chain joins TRBV5-1 and TRBJ2-7, with 12 nucleotides matching TRBD2. CDR1 is SGHRS, CDR2 YFSETQ, per germline. The V segment lost 4 bases and the J segment 2 bases; nucleotides outside the gene matches: 10. There are 17 residues in the CDR3. The CDR3 spells CASSAGLAGDSTYEQYF. In DNA form, the CDR3 reads TGCGCCAGCAGCGCGGGACTAGCGGGCGACTCTACCTACGAGCAGTACTTC.

This clonotype was detected a few times. The rearrangement links TRBV6-1 to TRBJ2-1, with D possibly matching TRBD1 (6 bases). Germline loops: CDR1 MNHNS, CDR2 SASEGT. Trimming cost V 1 base and J 5 bases, with 9 bases left between them. The CDR3 runs 14 residues. The CDR3: CASSEGQAHNEQFF. The DNA for the CDR3 is TGTGCCAGCAGTGAAGGACAGGCACACAATGAGCAGTTCTTC.

This clonotype was seen at least ten times. V is TRBV28 and J is TRBJ2-7, with D perhaps TRBD2 (6 bases). This CDR3 has 15 amino acids. The V and J ends lost 2 bases and 4 bases respectively, with 15 bases between them. Germline values: CDR1 MDHEN, CDR2 SYDVKM. The CDR3 is CASSLEGRNTYEQYF. The CDR3, as DNA: TGTGCCAGCAGTTTAGAGGGGAGGAATACTTACGAGCAGTACTTC.

This clonotype was seen many times. The chain links TRBV7-9 to TRBJ2-2; D call uncertain. The CDR3 has 14 residues. V lost 0 bases, J lost 4 bases, and 6 bases lay in between. The germline V gene encodes CDR1 SEHNR and CDR2 FQNEAQ (reference sequence). CDR3: CASSLAGFTGELFF. The DNA of the CDR3 is TGTGCCAGCAGCTTAGCAGGGTTCACCGGGGAGCTGTTTTTT.

This clonotype was observed a few times. This sequence joins TRBV2 and TRBJ2-1, with 10 bases identical to TRBD1. The CDR3 is 15 amino acids. The V gene end was trimmed by 5 bases and the J gene end by 2 bases; junction bases not matched to a gene: 3. Looked up from germline, CDR1 is SNHLY and CDR2 is FYNNEI. The CDR3 DNA reads as TGTGCCAGCAGTAAAGGACAGGGGGCCTACAATGAGCAGTTCTTC. Encoded protein: CASSKGQGAYNEQFF.

Comments on this clonotype: A read error is possible here, since a much larger clone lies one base away. The rearrangement joins TRBV18 to TRBJ1-5, with D possibly TRBD1 on 6 matching bases. Germline values: CDR1 KGHSH, CDR2 LQKENI. The CDR3 totals 14 residues. The CDR3 nucleotides read TGTGCCAGCTCAGCTCAGGGGCGGGATCAGCCCCGGCATTTT. Its translation: CASSAQGRDQPRHF.

V and J are TRBV27 and TRBJ2-2; 8 positions agree with TRBD2. The V and J ends lost 3 bases and 3 bases, in that order; junction bases with no gene match: 9. Germline V lookup: CDR1 MNHEY, CDR2 SMNVEV (reference sequence). This CDR3 has 17 amino acids. For the CDR3, the DNA is TGTGCCAGCAGTTTCGGCGGGAGGACTCTCTACACCGGGGAGCTGTTTTTT. Its translation is CASSFGGRTLYTGELFF.

With respect to this clonotype: A much larger clone differs by one base, so this may be a read error. The rearrangement uses TRBV5-1 and TRBJ1-1; D is perhaps TRBD1 (6 bases). The CDR3 sequence is 13 residues long. Germline CDR1 and CDR2: SGHRS and YFSETQ. The CDR3 protein is CASSLAFQGHALF. In DNA form, the CDR3 reads TGCGCCAGCAGCTTGGCCTTTCAGGGGCACGCTCTCTTT.

The chain couples TRBV3-1 to TRBJ2-6, with D perhaps TRBD1 (6 bases). CDR3 length: 13 residues. Trimming shortened V by 7 bases and J by 4 bases, and 8 bases separated the two germline ends. The germline V gene has CDR1 LGHDT and CDR2 YNNKEL (reference sequence). The CDR3 coding sequence is TGTGCCAGCAAACAGGGCGGGGCCAACGTCCTGACTTTC. Its translation: CASKQGGANVLTF. The full variable domain, rest sourced from reference TRBV3-1 and TRBJ2-6, is DTAVSQTPKYLVTQMGNDKSIKCEQNLGHDTMYWYKQDSKKFLKIMFSYNNKELIINETVPNRFSPKSPDKAHLNLHINSLELGDSAVYFCASKQGGANVLTFGAGSRLTVL.